This entry is about one TCR beta chain. Its specificity is not known. The data originate from a study of cytomegalovirus exposure and HLA in healthy donors. The study, taken as a whole, reports: The records held CMV serostatus as the only immune exposure information. A later analysis showed that HLA-associated TCR beta chains had undergone more clonal expansion than equally common others. A later analysis associated about 18,000 TCR beta sequences with HLA alleles at a 0.05 false discovery rate.

The PCR employed 60 Vbeta primers together with 13 Jbeta primers. The data were produced by immunoSEQ multiplex PCR, yet TCRdb's version contains in-frame clones alone and is incomplete. The table records 200,000 to 300,000 clones, about 81% of them present only once. Healthy bone marrow donors supplied every sample. Trimming took 0 bases from V and 3 from J, leaving 3 bases between them. The CDR3 extends over 12 amino acids. Germline-derived CDR1 and CDR2 are SGDLS and YYNGEE. Sequenced material: PBMCs. This clonotype was obtained from a woman in her 40s in good health and CMV-seropositive. J is TRBJ1-1 and V is TRBV9; D is unresolved. DNA for the CDR3: TGTGCCAGCAGCGTAGGAGACACTGAAGCTTTCTTT. Protein: CASSVGDTEAFF.